A selection of T cell receptor beta chains follows, all from one sample in a study of beta chain features in type 1 diabetes. Generated by immunoSEQ multiplex PCR, the TCRdb table keeps only in-frame clones and is missing some. The data contain a few hundred thousand clones, over 11% of them seen just once; the ten biggest clones take up approximately 0.015%. The sequenced sample was naive CD4+ T cells from blood. The receptor source for this set is a young man with type 1 diabetes. Each CDR3 is given with its conserved first and last residue. D genes are given only for firm matches. Not all rows give a size; the values are once, few, many and, for expanded clones, a class.

cdr3_aa cdr3_nt clone_size j_call v_call d_call
CATSRDPRHANYGYTF TGTGCCACCAGCAGAGATCCCAGACACGCTAACTATGGCTACACCTTC few TRBJ1-2 TRBV15 -
CSVGTSGAYEQYF TGCAGCGTTGGGACTAGCGGAGCCTACGAGCAGTACTTC few TRBJ2-7 TRBV29-1 TRBD2
CASSRNQVGPYEQYF TGCGCCAGCAGCAGGAATCAGGTGGGGCCCTACGAGCAGTACTTC few TRBJ2-7 TRBV5-1 -
CASSQGAPADTQYF TGCGCCAGCAGCCAGGGGGCCCCGGCAGATACGCAGTATTTT - TRBJ2-3 TRBV4-3 -
CSAGGGGLPTDTQYF TGCAGCGCTGGGGGCGGCGGACTCCCCACAGATACGCAGTATTTT few TRBJ2-3 TRBV29-1 -
CASRPYSGTNTGELFF TGTGCCAGCAGACCTTATAGCGGAACGAACACCGGGGAGCTGTTTTTT - TRBJ2-2 TRBV9 -
CASSFLRGSSYEQYF TGCGCCAGCAGCTTTCTGCGGGGGAGCTCCTACGAGCAGTACTTC - TRBJ2-7 TRBV5-1 TRBD2
CASSAVFQETQYF TGTGCCAGCTCAGCAGTTTTCCAAGAGACCCAGTACTTC few TRBJ2-5 TRBV18 -
CASSPRSGSYEQYF TGTGCCAGCAGCCCTAGATCGGGCTCCTACGAGCAGTACTTC few TRBJ2-7 TRBV7-9 -
CASRTSITNTEAFF TGTGCCAGTAGAACGAGCATTACCAACACTGAAGCTTTCTTT few TRBJ1-1 TRBV19 -
CASSLREDTEAFF TGTGCCAGCAGCCTCAGGGAAGACACTGAAGCTTTCTTT few TRBJ1-1 TRBV7-9 -
CASSLRTVQETQYF TGTGCCAGCAGCTTAAGGACAGTCCAAGAGACCCAGTACTTC - TRBJ2-5 TRBV7-2 -
CASSGGWTGELFF TGTGCCAGCAGCGGGGGCTGGACCGGGGAGCTGTTTTTT - TRBJ2-2 TRBV14 -
CASSPTGTSGRATDTQYF TGTGCCAGTTCACCCACCGGGACTAGCGGGAGGGCCACAGATACGCAGTATTTT few TRBJ2-3 TRBV11-2 TRBD2
CASSPSGGRNEQFF TGTGCCAGCAGCCCCAGTGGCGGGAGAAATGAGCAGTTCTTC - TRBJ2-1 TRBV7-2 TRBD2
CASRGPNQPQHF TGTGCCAGCAGGGGCCCGAATCAGCCCCAGCATTTT - TRBJ1-5 TRBV6-5 -
CASSYSRGSSYEQYF TGTGCCAGCAGTTACTCGCGCGGGTCTTCCTACGAGCAGTACTTC few TRBJ2-7 TRBV6-6 -
CASSSHTGATNEKLFF TGTGCCAGCAGCTCCCACACGGGGGCAACTAATGAAAAACTGTTTTTT few TRBJ1-4 TRBV4-2 -
CSATGLGGYTF TGCAGTGCTACAGGGTTAGGGGGCTACACCTTC few TRBJ1-2 TRBV20-1 -
CASSEGQPNQPQHF TGCGCCAGCAGCGAGGGACAGCCGAATCAGCCCCAGCATTTT - TRBJ1-5 TRBV5-1 TRBD1
CASSLVQSSYEQYF TGTGCCAGCAGTTTAGTACAGAGCTCCTACGAGCAGTACTTC few TRBJ2-7 TRBV28 -
CASSLGGDTEAFF TGTGCCAGCAGCTTGGGGGGGGACACTGAAGCTTTCTTT - TRBJ1-1 TRBV7-8 -